A single sample is the source of the 18 T cell receptor beta chains below, sequenced in a study of T cell clonality in common variable immunodeficiency. Assay used: immunoSEQ multiplex PCR; TCRdb lists only in-frame clones, some missing. The sample includes more than 35,000 clones, none of them occurring once. The material sequenced was peripheral blood mononuclear cells. The receptors were sampled from a person between 18 and 69 years old in good health.

This clone was observed at least ten times. The DNA ends 3 residues before the CDR3 does, and the rest of the CDR3 is filled in from the germline J gene. The V gene is TRBV20-1, the J gene TRBJ1-2; tentatively, D is TRBD1 (5 bases). V dropped 2 bases and J dropped 5 bases, with 12 bases sitting between them. CDR1 and CDR2 from the germline V gene are DFQATT and SNEGSKA (reference sequence). There are 13 residues in the CDR3. CDR3 loop: CSARSLQEYGYTF. The covered CDR3 bases are TGCAGTGCTAGATCGCTACAGGAATATGGC.

Many counts were recorded for this clone. The sequenced fragment ends 3 residues before the CDR3 boundary, so the rest is inferred from the germline J gene. This chain uses TRBV2 with TRBJ1-6, with D unclear. V shed 7 bases and J shed 4 bases, with 14 bases lying between them. CDR3 length: 15 residues. Germline values: CDR1 SNHLY, CDR2 FYNNEI. CDR3 amino acids: CASNDRGSYNSPLHF. The part of the CDR3 DNA that was read is TGTGCCAGCAACGATCGGGGTAGTTATAATTCACCC.

A note on this clone: The CDR3 is cut off 3 residues early in the read; its end comes from the germline J gene. V gene TRBV18 combines with J gene TRBJ2-2, with 12 bases aligning to TRBD2. CDR3 length: 15 amino acids. With V trimmed by 4 bases and J by 5 bases, 2 bases remained unmatched. The germline V gene has CDR1 KGHSH and CDR2 LQKENI. The part of the CDR3 DNA that was read is TGTGCCAGCTCACGAGGGACTAGCGGGACCGGGGAG. This translates into CASSRGTSGTGE. The whole CDR3 is CASSRGTSGTGELFF.

The table lists this clone with many counts. The read gets to within 3 residues of the CDR3 end, and the germline J gene fills in the rest. This sequence joins TRBV5-5 and TRBJ1-1; the D is unclear. V lost 0 bases, J lost 5 bases, and 8 bases lay in between. CDR3 length: 13 residues. CDR1 SGHKS and CDR2 YYEKEE come from the germline V gene (reference sequence). The CDR3 sequence is CASSLGEGTEAFF. The CDR3 bases that were read are TGTGCCAGCAGCTTGGGAGAAGGTACTGAA.

This clone was counted at least ten times. Coverage ceases 3 residues before the CDR3 finishes, and the germline J gene fills in the end. This chain uses TRBV7-3 with TRBJ1-3; TRBD1 might be the D (6 bases). Germline V gene data show CDR1 as SGHTA and CDR2 as FQGTGA. Trimming stripped 4 bases from V and 2 bases from J, with 9 bases between. The CDR3 has 14 residues. CDR3: CASSSGETGNTIYF. The covered CDR3 bases are TGTGCCAGCAGCTCAGGGGAAACTGGAAACACC.

Many counts were recorded for this clone. The CDR3 end falls 3 residues outside the read, so it is completed with the germline J gene. The chain uses TRBV7-3 and TRBJ2-2; perhaps TRBD2 as D (6 bases). Germline assignment: CDR1 SGHTA and CDR2 FQGTGA. V lost 4 bases to trimming and J lost 3 bases, with 15 bases between them. The CDR3 sequence is 16 residues long. CDR3 region: CASSSPTSLDTGELFF. The covered CDR3 bases are TGTGCCAGCAGCTCCCCAACTAGCTTGGACACCGGGGAG.

The sample holds many counts of this clone. The read falls 3 residues short of the CDR3 end, and the missing part is taken from the germline J gene. This sequence joins TRBV19 and TRBJ2-1; 12 bases map to TRBD1. The CDR3 has 16 residues. The V gene's germline CDR1 is LNHDA and CDR2 SQIVND (reference sequence). V shed 5 bases, J shed 8 bases, and the junction held 10 bases outside the gene matches. Partial CDR3 DNA: TGTGCCAGTAGTCACAATCCGGGACAGGGGGCTGATGAG. Encoded protein: CASSHNPGQGADE. The full CDR3 sequence reads CASSHNPGQGADEQFF.

In this sample, this clone turned up a few times. The read terminates 3 residues ahead of where the CDR3 ends, so the germline J gene completes it. The chain uses TRBV7-2 and TRBJ1-1; no definite D call. The CDR3 length is 14 residues. The V end was cut by 3 bases, the J end by 2 bases, with 10 bases between. The germline gives CDR1 SGHTA, CDR2 FQGNSA. CDR3 loop: CASSLPRQNTEAFF. The DNA read from the CDR3 is TGTGCCAGCAGCTTGCCGCGACAAAACACTGAA.

This clone came up many times. The read halts 3 residues ahead of the CDR3 end, with the missing end drawn from the germline J gene. The genes are TRBV7-2 and TRBJ1-1; D uncertain. This CDR3 is 13 amino acids long. Per germline, CDR1 SGHTA and CDR2 FQGNSA. V was shortened by 5 bases and J by 7 bases, with 14 bases between the two germline ends. CDR3 region: CASSREGPNEAFF. The CDR3 bases that were read are TGTGCCAGCAGCAGAGAGGGTCCAAATGAA.

In this sample, this clone turned up many times. The CDR3 end lies 3 residues beyond the end of the read and is filled in from the germline J gene. V is TRBV9 and J is TRBJ2-7; 10 nucleotides match TRBD1. V lost 3 bases and J lost 1; bases outside the gene matches: 4. The germline V gene encodes CDR1 SGDLS and CDR2 YYNGEE. The CDR3 has 15 residues. CDR3 DNA, as far as it was read: TGTGCCAGCAGCGCCGGACAGGGGGGATCCTACGAG. This encodes CASSAGQGGSYE. In full, the CDR3 is CASSAGQGGSYEQYF. Drawing the rest from reference TRBV9 and TRBJ2-7, the complete variable domain is DSGVTQTPKHLITATGQRVTLRCSPRSGDLSVYWYQQSLDQGLQFLIQYYNGEERAKGNILERFSAQQFPDLHSELNLSSLELGDSALYFCASSAGQGGSYEQYFGPGTRLTVT.

This clone has ten or more counts. The CDR3 extends 3 residues past the end of the read, so its final part is completed from the germline J gene. The chain carries TRBV4-1 and TRBJ2-1; 8 nucleotides line up with TRBD1. Germline values: CDR1 MGHRA, CDR2 YSYEKL. Losses at the gene ends were 3 bases for V and 7 bases for J; bases not matched to a gene: 14. The CDR3 sequence is 17 residues long. The CDR3 here is CASSHRDWTGKDNEQFF. The CDR3 bases that were read are TGCGCCAGCAGCCACCGAGATTGGACAGGGAAGGATAATGAG.

The table lists this clone with many counts. The read gets to within 3 residues of the CDR3 end, and the germline J gene fills in the rest. The chain is built from TRBV2 and TRBJ2-4, with D maybe TRBD1 (6 bases). The V gene lost 6 bases and the J gene lost 0 bases, with 12 bases spanning the gap. CDR3 length: 15 residues. Germline V gene sequence: CDR1 SNHLY, CDR2 FYNNEI. CDR3 DNA, as far as it was read: TGTGCCAGCAGCGGACAGTTACTAGCCAAAAACATT. This encodes CASSGQLLAKNI. The complete CDR3 reads CASSGQLLAKNIQYF.

The table lists this clone with many counts. The read stops 3 residues short of the end of the CDR3; the missing end is completed from the germline J gene. The chain links TRBV20-1 to TRBJ1-2; 9 bases align to TRBD1. CDR1 is DFQATT and CDR2 is SNEGSKA in the germline V gene (reference sequence). After removal of 0 bases from V and 2 bases from J, the junction contained 13 bases not matched to a gene. This CDR3 spans 18 amino acids. CDR3: CSARDRGGTGTGNYGYTF. The DNA read from the CDR3 is TGCAGTGCTAGAGATCGGGGAGGGACAGGGACGGGAAACTATGGC.

This clone was recorded at least ten times. Read data end 3 residues before the CDR3 end; the end is taken from the germline J gene. V is TRBV5-4 and J is TRBJ2-1; 7 bases match TRBD2. V lost 6 bases to trimming and J lost 8 bases; unmatched junction nucleotides: 14. The CDR3 has 15 residues. The germline CDR1 and CDR2 sequences are SGHNT and YYREEE (reference sequence). Partial CDR3 DNA: TGTGCCAGCATACCCTCTAGCGGTAGGTTAGATGAG. It encodes CASIPSSGRLDE. The whole CDR3 sequence is CASIPSSGRLDEQFF. Drawing the rest from reference TRBV5-4 and TRBJ2-1, the complete variable domain is ETGVTQSPTHLIKTRGQQVTLRCSSQSGHNTVSWYQQALGQGPQFIFQYYREEENGRGNFPPRFSGLQFPNYSSELNVNALELDDSALYLCASIPSSGRLDEQFFGPGTRLTVL.

This clone appeared many times. The CDR3 goes on 3 residues after the read ends, and that part is filled in from the germline J gene. This chain uses TRBV6-2 or TRBV6-3 with TRBJ2-6; no firm D call. Germline V gene lookup returns CDR1 MNHEY and CDR2 SVGEGT. The CDR3 contains 17 residues. Trimming left V 6 bases short and J 1 base short, with 16 bases between. The CDR3 protein is CASRRRGEGSGANVLTF. Incomplete CDR3 DNA: TGTGCCAGCAGACGCCGCGGCGAAGGATCTGGGGCCAACGTC.

Only a few counts were recorded for this clone. One end of the junction does not line up with germline, which may come from a read error. The CDR3 end falls 3 residues outside the read, so it is completed with the germline J gene. J is TRBJ2-7 and V is TRBV20-1, with D possibly matching TRBD1 (6 bases). Germline V gene lookup returns CDR1 DFQATT and CDR2 SNEGSKA (reference sequence). The CDR3 is 16 amino acids. CDR3 in amino acids: CNARAPDSPLSYEQYF. CDR3 DNA, as far as it was read: TGCAATGCTCGAGCCCCGGACAGCCCTCTCTCCTACGAG.

This clone was seen ten or more times. The read comes to an end 3 residues before the CDR3 does, leaving the germline J gene to fill in the end. V and J are TRBV28 and TRBJ2-2; 10 bases line up with TRBD2. The CDR3 contains 16 residues. J was trimmed by 4 bases and V by 5 bases; bases with no gene match: 7. Germline V gene sequence: CDR1 MDHEN, CDR2 SYDVKM. CDR3 bases read: TGTGCCAGCAGTCTCCAGCGGGAGGGCCTCACCGGGGAG. It translates to CASSLQREGLTGE. The whole CDR3 protein reads CASSLQREGLTGELFF.

This clone was detected many times. The read is 3 residues too short to cover the CDR3 end, so that end is filled in from the germline J gene. This rearrangement joins TRBV14 to TRBJ2-7; unclear D gene. The CDR3 is 15 amino acids. V lost 0 bases and J lost 2, with 11 bases in between. From germline, CDR1 is SGHDN and CDR2 FVKESK. CDR3 DNA (partial): TGTGCCAGCAGCCAAGATCTTAGTGTTCCCTACGAG. It is translated as CASSQDLSVPYE. In full, the CDR3 reads CASSQDLSVPYEQYF.